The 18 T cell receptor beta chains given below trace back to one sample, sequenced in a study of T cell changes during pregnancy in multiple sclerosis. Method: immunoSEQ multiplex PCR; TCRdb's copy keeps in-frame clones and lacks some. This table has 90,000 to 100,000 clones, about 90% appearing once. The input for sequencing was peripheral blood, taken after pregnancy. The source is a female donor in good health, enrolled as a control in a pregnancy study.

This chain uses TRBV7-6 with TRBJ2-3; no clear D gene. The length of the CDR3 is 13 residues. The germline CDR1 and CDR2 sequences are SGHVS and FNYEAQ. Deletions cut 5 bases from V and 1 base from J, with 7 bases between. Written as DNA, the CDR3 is TGTGCCAGCAGCCCTATCCGCACAGATACGCAGTATTTT. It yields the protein CASSPIRTDTQYF.

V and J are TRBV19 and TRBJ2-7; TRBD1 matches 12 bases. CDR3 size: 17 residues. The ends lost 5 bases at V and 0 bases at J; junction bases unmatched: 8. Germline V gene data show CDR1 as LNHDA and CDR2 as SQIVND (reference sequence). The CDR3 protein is CASSPGQGASVSYEQYF. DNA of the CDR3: TGTGCCAGTAGTCCGGGACAGGGGGCTTCCGTCTCCTACGAGCAGTACTTC.

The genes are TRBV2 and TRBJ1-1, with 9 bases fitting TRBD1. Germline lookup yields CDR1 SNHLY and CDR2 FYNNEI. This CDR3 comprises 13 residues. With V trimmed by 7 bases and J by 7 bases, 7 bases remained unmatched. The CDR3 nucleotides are TGTGCCAGCATTACAGGGGGCGCAGGTGAAGCTTTCTTT. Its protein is CASITGGAGEAFF.

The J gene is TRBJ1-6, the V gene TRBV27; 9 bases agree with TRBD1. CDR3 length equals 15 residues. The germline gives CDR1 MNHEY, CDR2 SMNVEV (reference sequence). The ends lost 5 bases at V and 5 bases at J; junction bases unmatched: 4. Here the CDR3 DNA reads TGTGCCAGCAGTCCTCGGACAGGGGATAATTCACCCCTCCACTTT. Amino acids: CASSPRTGDNSPLHF.

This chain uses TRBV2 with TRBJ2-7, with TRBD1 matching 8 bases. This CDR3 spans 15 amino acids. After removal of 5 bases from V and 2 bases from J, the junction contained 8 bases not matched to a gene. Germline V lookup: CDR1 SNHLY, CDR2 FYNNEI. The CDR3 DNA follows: TGTGCCAGCAGTTTACAGGGGGTCAACGCCTACGAGCAGTACTTC. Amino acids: CASSLQGVNAYEQYF.

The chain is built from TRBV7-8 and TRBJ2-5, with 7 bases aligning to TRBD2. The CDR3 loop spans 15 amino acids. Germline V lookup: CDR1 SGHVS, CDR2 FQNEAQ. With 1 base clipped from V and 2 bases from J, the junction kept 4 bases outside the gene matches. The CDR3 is CASSLVAGLQETQYF. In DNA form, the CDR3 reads TGTGCCAGCAGCTTAGTCGCGGGACTACAAGAGACCCAGTACTTC.

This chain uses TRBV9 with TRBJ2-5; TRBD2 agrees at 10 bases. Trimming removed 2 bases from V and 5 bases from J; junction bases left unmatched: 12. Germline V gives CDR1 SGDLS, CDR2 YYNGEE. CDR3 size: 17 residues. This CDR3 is CASSVSRSGGESETQYF. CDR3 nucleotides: TGTGCCAGCAGCGTTTCCCGCAGCGGGGGGGAGTCGGAGACCCAGTACTTC.

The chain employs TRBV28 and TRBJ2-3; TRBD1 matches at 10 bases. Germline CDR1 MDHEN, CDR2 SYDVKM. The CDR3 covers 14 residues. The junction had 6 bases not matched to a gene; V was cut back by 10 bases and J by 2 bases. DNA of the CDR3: TGTGCCAATGGGGACAGGGGAATCACAGATACGCAGTATTTT. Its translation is CANGDRGITDTQYF.

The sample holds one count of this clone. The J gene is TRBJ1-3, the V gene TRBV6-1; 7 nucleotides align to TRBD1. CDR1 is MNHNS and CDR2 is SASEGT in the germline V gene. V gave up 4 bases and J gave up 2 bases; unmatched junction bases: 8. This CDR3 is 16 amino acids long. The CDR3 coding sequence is TGTGCCAGCAGTGCCGCGGGGGGACAGACTGGAAACACCATATATTTT. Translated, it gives CASSAAGGQTGNTIYF.

This CDR3 reads CASSHGNSGDTDTQYF. The CDR3 region has the DNA TGTGCCAGCAGTCATGGTAATAGCGGGGACACAGATACGCAGTATTTT. The chain uses TRBV7-3 and TRBJ2-3; TRBD2 aligns across 8 bases. The V segment lost 6 bases and the J segment 2 bases; nucleotides outside the gene matches: 10. The CDR3 contains 16 residues. Germline-derived CDR1 and CDR2 are SGHTA and FQGTGA.

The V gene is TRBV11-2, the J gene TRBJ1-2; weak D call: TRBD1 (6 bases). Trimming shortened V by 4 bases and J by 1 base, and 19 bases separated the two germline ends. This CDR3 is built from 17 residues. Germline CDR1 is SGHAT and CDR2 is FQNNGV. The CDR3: CASSSEPRDKDNYGYTF. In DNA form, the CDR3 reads TGTGCCAGCAGCTCAGAACCCCGGGACAAAGATAACTATGGCTACACCTTC.

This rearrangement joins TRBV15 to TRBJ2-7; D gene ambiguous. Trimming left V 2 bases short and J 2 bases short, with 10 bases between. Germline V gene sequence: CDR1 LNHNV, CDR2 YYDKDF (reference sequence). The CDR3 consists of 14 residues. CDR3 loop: CATSRQEITYEQYF. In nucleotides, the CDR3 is TGTGCCACCAGCAGACAGGAAATTACCTACGAGCAGTACTTC.

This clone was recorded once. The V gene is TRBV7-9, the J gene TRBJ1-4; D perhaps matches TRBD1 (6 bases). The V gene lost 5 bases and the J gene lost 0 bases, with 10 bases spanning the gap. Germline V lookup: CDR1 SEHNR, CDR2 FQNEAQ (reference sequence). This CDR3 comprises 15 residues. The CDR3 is CASSQGRTTNEKLFF. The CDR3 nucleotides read TGTGCCAGCAGCCAGGGGCGGACAACTAATGAAAAACTGTTTTTT.

CDR3 DNA: TGTGCCGGGGGGAGCGACTCCTACGAGCAGTACTTC. Translation gives CAGGSDSYEQYF. The chain is built from TRBV7-6 and TRBJ2-7, with D perhaps matching TRBD2 (6 bases). The CDR3 sequence is 12 residues long. Trimming left V 11 bases short and J 0 bases short, with 11 bases between. Germline CDR1 SGHVS, CDR2 FNYEAQ.

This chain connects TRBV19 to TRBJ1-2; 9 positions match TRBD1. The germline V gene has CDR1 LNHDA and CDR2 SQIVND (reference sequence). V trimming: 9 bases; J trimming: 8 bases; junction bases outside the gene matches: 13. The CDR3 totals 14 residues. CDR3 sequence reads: CASGRDREILGYTF. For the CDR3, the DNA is TGTGCCAGCGGCCGGGACAGGGAGATTTTAGGCTACACCTTC.

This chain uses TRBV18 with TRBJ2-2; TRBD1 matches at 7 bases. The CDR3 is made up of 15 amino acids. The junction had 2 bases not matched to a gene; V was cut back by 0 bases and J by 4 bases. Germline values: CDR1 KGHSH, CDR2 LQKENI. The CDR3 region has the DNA TGTGCCAGCTCACCACCGAGGACAGGCACCGGGGAGCTGTTTTTT. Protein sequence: CASSPPRTGTGELFF.

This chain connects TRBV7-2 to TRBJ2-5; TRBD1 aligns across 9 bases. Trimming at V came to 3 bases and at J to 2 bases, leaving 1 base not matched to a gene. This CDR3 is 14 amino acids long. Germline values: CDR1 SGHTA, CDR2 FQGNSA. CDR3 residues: CASSFDRGQETQYF. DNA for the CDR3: TGTGCCAGCAGCTTCGACAGGGGGCAAGAGACCCAGTACTTC.

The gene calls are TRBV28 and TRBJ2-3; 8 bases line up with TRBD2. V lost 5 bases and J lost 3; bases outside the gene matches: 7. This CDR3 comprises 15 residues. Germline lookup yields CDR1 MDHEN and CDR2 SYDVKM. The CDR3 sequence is CASSPSGSQTDTQYF. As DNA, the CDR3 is TGTGCCAGCAGTCCGAGCGGGAGCCAGACAGATACGCAGTATTTT.